A selection of T cell receptor beta chains follows, all from one sample in a study of CD8 T cells in Susac syndrome. TCRdb passed the immunoSEQ multiplex PCR reads through MiXCR, listing each CDR3 protein once. The repertoire holds roughly 180,000 distinct CDR3 sequences, with about 94% as singletons. Sequencing was carried out using CD4+ T cells from PBMCs. These receptor sequences come from a human donor with multiple sclerosis. Each CDR3 is given without its conserved first and last residue.

v_gene	j_gene	CDR3aa
TRBV7-2	TRBJ1-2	ASSPVMGPMGYT
TRBV7-2	TRBJ2-7	ASSLDDPRNSYEQY
TRBV9	TRBJ2-2	ASTKTGITGELF
TRBV3-1	TRBJ2-4	ASSLQGPGIQY
TRBV19	TRBJ2-2	ASSRTDRQNTGELF
TRBV6-5	TRBJ2-7	ASSYSAIPKRVGSYEQY
TRBV5-6	TRBJ1-4	ASSYGLELF
TRBV5-1	TRBJ1-1	ASSSQRADRTEAF
TRBV12-5	TRBJ2-3	ASAGIRREPSTRSTDTQY
TRBV29-1	TRBJ2-5	SVVRGGQETQY
TRBV29-1	TRBJ2-7	SVGQPPYEQY
TRBV15	TRBJ2-5	ATSRDRRMETQY
TRBV6-5	TRBJ2-1	ASSRIETGANEQF
TRBV28	TRBJ2-4	ASSLCMVFTLAKNIQY
TRBV30	TRBJ2-1	AWSSFGGEQF
TRBV28	TRBJ2-7	ASSPSLGARYEQY
TRBV3-1	TRBJ2-3	ASSQGQGTDTQY
TRBV7-3	TRBJ2-1	ASSPTSGTYNEQF
TRBV7-9	TRBJ1-1	ASSLDEENA
TRBV2	TRBJ2-2	ASRSRVSFVAGELF
TRBV25-1	TRBJ1-1	ASSVVGTEAF
TRBV20-1	TRBJ2-5	SASPPAQKETQY
TRBV7-2	TRBJ1-1	ASSFVGGAPDTEAF
TRBV6-2/TRBV6-3	TRBJ1-2	ASSYSSPERHGYT
TRBV19	TRBJ1-1	ASSRPGLPDTEAF
TRBV20-1	TRBJ1-5	SARGQGDNQPQH
TRBV19	TRBJ2-4	ASSPPISGGENIQY
TRBV20-1	TRBJ2-4	SAYPGGLAKNIQY
TRBV7-6	TRBJ2-1	ASSTGTSGTIYNEQF
TRBV20-1	TRBJ2-7	SAQTSGTGPEEQY
TRBV5-1	TRBJ1-6	ASSETANNSPLH
TRBV5-1	TRBJ2-5	ASSFPQGKETQY
TRBV20-1	TRBJ2-7	SASDPTSGSSYEQY
TRBV7-2	TRBJ2-1	ASSLVAGGPYNEQF
TRBV5-1	TRBJ1-2	ASSSGQGNGYT
TRBV5-1	TRBJ2-5	ASSPGLATETQY
TRBV11-2	TRBJ1-1	ASSFGREAEAF
TRBV6-2/TRBV6-3	TRBJ2-7	ASSYSLTSTGDEQY
TRBV12-3/TRBV12-4	TRBJ2-3	ASSLPLDTQY
TRBV25-1	TRBJ2-4	ASSEYMGPQY
TRBV11-1	TRBJ2-7	ASSLGQGVRGEQY
TRBV5-1	TRBJ2-3	ASSDPSGGAPDTQY
TRBV28	TRBJ2-5	ASSSPGTGQETQY
TRBV6-5	TRBJ1-6	ASSPRTVSPLH
TRBV15	TRBJ1-1	ATSRERGSSEAF
TRBV5-1	TRBJ2-5	ASSFPEAFGETQY
TRBV28	TRBJ1-4	ASSLRGKKLF
TRBV5-1	TRBJ2-7	ASASFVGQPYEQY
TRBV21-1	TRBJ1-2	ASSDSDTNYGYT
TRBV7-6	TRBJ2-6	ASSLVGGANVLT
TRBV29-1	TRBJ2-3	SHSGDGTDTQY
TRBV30	TRBJ1-5	AWSVKTGGDQPQH
TRBV3-1	TRBJ2-5	ASSQATSGSLKTQY
TRBV5-1	TRBJ2-7	ASSKSVAGDYEQY
TRBV11-2	TRBJ2-1	ASSLDPTGRYNEQF